The T cell receptor (beta chain) described here comes from a study of T cells in Graves' hyperthyroidism and ophthalmopathy. Study-level points and caveats: Most clonotypes expanded in the thyroid (above 0.001) were also present in blood.

This clonotype was seen repeatedly, ten times or more. What it binds is not known. V was trimmed by 8 bases and J by 2 bases, leaving 24 bases between them. Per germline, CDR1 GTSNPN and CDR2 SVGIG (reference sequence). The CDR3 spans 16 residues. Diagnosing involved the use of clinical symptoms, serum thyroxine and TRAb, thyroid ultrasound and orbital computed tomography. Amplified TCR beta CDR3 regions came from RNA transcripts. Using the HTBI primer set, a first-round RT-PCR was run on the TCR CDR3. TCRdb re-called the multiplex PCR reads with MiXCR, one entry per CDR3 protein. This sample has 550,000 to 700,000 distinct CDR3 sequences, with roughly 15% found just once.

The sequenced sample was blood. This rearrangement joins TRBV30 to TRBJ1-2; TRBD1 might be the D (6 bases). This sequence originates from a woman aged 40 to 50 with Graves' ophthalmopathy. DNA for the CDR3: TGTGCCCCAAAAGGGGGAATCGCCGTTTTAAACTATGGCTACACCTTC. Its protein is CAPKGGIAVLNYGYTF.